Shown below are 29 T cell receptor beta chains from a single sample sequenced in a study of metastatic and nonmetastatic thyroid tumors. MiXCR reprocessed the PCR reads for TCRdb. The sample includes some 15,000 clones, around 25% of them seen just once. No patient had received any treatment before thyroid surgery. Sequenced: tumor tissue. All receptors come from a female donor with papillary thyroid cancer or a benign thyroid nodule (not recorded which). Some clones in this sample may be carry-over from other donors' samples.

This chain joins TRBV9 and TRBJ1-3; D unresolved. The CDR3 loop spans 13 amino acids. Germline CDR1 is SGDLS and CDR2 is YYNGEE. V lost 4 bases and J lost 4, with 9 bases in between. Here the CDR3 DNA reads TGTGCCAGCAGCCCTGGGGTAGGAAACACCATATATTTT. This gives the protein CASSPGVGNTIYF. The full variable domain, its missing parts supplied by reference TRBV9 and TRBJ1-3, is DSGVTQTPKHLITATGQRVTLRCSPRSGDLSVYWYQQSLDQGLQFLIQYYNGEERAKGNILERFSAQQFPDLHSELNLSSLELGDSALYFCASSPGVGNTIYFGEGSWLTVV.

The CDR3, as DNA: TGTGCCAGCAGCTTAGTGCGGGATTCCTACGAGCAGTACTTC. This encodes CASSLVRDSYEQYF. The rearrangement uses TRBV11-2 and TRBJ2-7, with D perhaps matching TRBD2 (6 bases). CDR1 and CDR2 (germline): SGHAT, FQNNGV. The CDR3 runs to 14 residues. Trimming stripped 1 base from V and 1 base from J, with 8 bases between.

A remark on this clone: At one end the junction does not follow the germline gene, possibly because of a read error. The same CDR3 arises from other DNA sequences in this sample as well. V usage is TRBV5-3 and J usage is TRBJ1-5, with D unclear. Being an ORF, TRBV5-3 has a function that is uncertain. The CDR3 loop spans 15 amino acids. DNA of the CDR3: TGTGCCAGTAAACCTCGACATCTTGACAATCAGCCCCAGCATTTC. This sequence encodes CASKPRHLDNQPQHF.

This clone was seen at least ten times. This chain links TRBV28 with TRBJ2-7, with a weak D call TRBD2 (5 bases). The V gene lost 6 bases and the J gene lost 1 base, with 13 bases spanning the gap. The CDR3 runs to 14 residues. Germline V gene sequence: CDR1 MDHEN, CDR2 SYDVKM. The CDR3 reads CASSPFGKSYEQYF. Written as DNA, the CDR3 is TGTGCCAGCAGCCCCTTCGGGAAGTCCTACGAGCAGTACTTC.

This clone has at least ten counts. This CDR3 reads CASSEWTGGADTQYF. The CDR3 nucleotides are TGTGCCAGCAGTGAATGGACAGGGGGCGCAGATACGCAGTATTTT. The chain combines TRBV6-1 with TRBJ2-3, with 11 nucleotides matching TRBD1. Germline V gives CDR1 MNHNS, CDR2 SASEGT. The CDR3 is 15 residues long. V shed 2 bases, J shed 4 bases, and the junction held 2 bases outside the gene matches.

At least ten counts were recorded for this clone. The V gene is TRBV7-2, the J gene TRBJ2-1; 10 nucleotides match TRBD2. The germline V gene encodes CDR1 SGHTA and CDR2 FQGNSA. The length of the CDR3 is 18 residues. V shed 5 bases, J shed 6 bases, and the junction held 16 bases outside the gene matches. This CDR3 reads CASSQMGFGTSAPNEQFF. CDR3 coding DNA: TGTGCCAGCAGCCAGATGGGGTTTGGGACTAGCGCGCCCAATGAGCAGTTCTTC. The whole variable domain, remainder taken from reference TRBV7-2 and TRBJ2-1, is GAGVSQSPSNKVTEKGKDVELRCDPISGHTALYWYRQSLGQGLEFLIYFQGNSAPDKSGLPSDRFSAERTGGSVSTLTIQRTQQEDSAVYLCASSQMGFGTSAPNEQFFGPGTRLTVL.

This clone is categorized as medium-sized. The chain is built from TRBV30 and TRBJ1-3; maybe TRBD1 (5 bases). CDR3 size: 14 residues. V lost 5 bases and J 4 bases, leaving 15 bases between the germline ends. The germline V gene encodes CDR1 GTSNPN and CDR2 SVGIG (reference sequence). Here the CDR3 reads CAWGLGGSGNTIYF. The CDR3 DNA follows: TGTGCCTGGGGTTTGGGGGGATCGGGAAACACCATATATTTT.

This clone was found many times. The chain employs TRBV25-1 and TRBJ1-4, with 9 bases aligning to TRBD1. CDR3 size: 14 residues. The V segment lost 6 bases and the J segment 6 bases; nucleotides outside the gene matches: 5. Germline lookup yields CDR1 MGHDK and CDR2 SYGVNS. CDR3 in DNA: TGTGCCAGCAGGACCACAGGGGGCTATGAAAAACTGTTTTTT. This translates into CASRTTGGYEKLFF.

By share, this clone ranks as medium-sized. This chain links TRBV20-1 with TRBJ2-2; no reliable D call. Trimming removed 0 bases from V and 0 bases from J, with 11 bases in between. This CDR3 spans 16 amino acids. Germline V gives CDR1 DFQATT, CDR2 SNEGSKA (reference sequence). The CDR3 region is CSARDLTVSNTGELFF. The CDR3 DNA is TGCAGTGCTAGAGATCTGACCGTATCGAACACCGGGGAGCTGTTTTTT.

This clone was detected many times. The rearrangement joins TRBV10-3 to TRBJ1-2; 7 bases are shared with TRBD1. CDR3 length equals 14 residues. In germline, CDR1 is ENHRY, CDR2 SYGVKD. Trimming removed 4 bases from V and 8 bases from J; junction bases left unmatched: 10. CDR3 sequence reads: CAISGQGGTLGYTF. The CDR3 nucleotides read TGTGCCATCAGTGGACAGGGTGGAACTTTGGGCTACACCTTC.

This clone was counted only a few times. The genes are TRBV6-5 and TRBJ2-5, with 10 bases matching TRBD1. There are 13 residues in the CDR3. V dropped 4 bases and J dropped 7; count of bases not matched to a gene: 3. Per the germline V gene, CDR1 is MNHEY and CDR2 is SVGAGI. CDR3 sequence reads: CASSLGQGGTQYF. Here the CDR3 DNA reads TGTGCCAGCAGTTTAGGACAGGGGGGGACCCAGTACTTC.

In its sample, this clone was seen many times. The CDR3 loop is CASSLVGAGYTF. The CDR3 DNA reads TGTGCCAGCAGCTTAGTTGGGGCTGGCTACACCTTC. The chain has TRBV11-3 and TRBJ1-2, with D perhaps matching TRBD1 (5 bases). CDR1 SGHNT and CDR2 YENEEA come from the germline V gene. Trimming pared 1 base from V and 7 bases from J, leaving 7 bases between. CDR3 size: 12 residues.

This clone was counted at least ten times. The chain uses TRBV29-1 and TRBJ1-2; 10 nucleotides match TRBD1. Germline assignment: CDR1 SQVTM and CDR2 ANQGSEA. V dropped 3 bases and J dropped 7; count of bases not matched to a gene: 2. This CDR3 has 12 residues. CDR3 nucleotide sequence: TGCAGCGTTGAGAGGGACAGGGGTGGCTACACCTTC. Its protein product is CSVERDRGGYTF.

The rearrangement uses TRBV5-1 and TRBJ2-7, with 13 bases aligning to TRBD2. Germline CDR1 is SGHRS and CDR2 is YFSETQ. Trimming took 1 base from V and 3 from J; bases not matched to a gene: 1. This CDR3 comprises 15 residues. The CDR3 region has the DNA TGCGCCAGCAGCTTGAGGACTAGCGGGAGCTACGAGCAGTACTTC. Protein sequence: CASSLRTSGSYEQYF.

The rearrangement joins TRBV6-1 to TRBJ2-7, with TRBD1 matching 7 bases. V was clipped by 7 bases and J by 0 bases; unmatched bases: 6. This CDR3 comprises 14 residues. The germline gives CDR1 MNHNS, CDR2 SASEGT. The DNA for the CDR3 is TGTGCCAGCAAACGACAGGGAAACTCCTACGAGCAGTACTTC. As protein: CASKRQGNSYEQYF.

This clone was detected only a few times. The chain uses TRBV6-1 and TRBJ1-2, with unresolved D. The V gene's germline CDR1 is MNHNS and CDR2 SASEGT. V lost 6 bases, J lost 0 bases, and 8 bases lay in between. The CDR3 length is 13 residues. This CDR3 is CASSPGPNYGYTF. CDR3 nucleotides: TGTGCCAGCAGCCCCGGACCTAACTATGGCTACACCTTC.

This sequence joins TRBV18 and TRBJ2-1, with D maybe TRBD2 (6 bases). V lost 0 bases, J lost 7 bases, and 13 bases lay in between. CDR1 and CDR2 (germline): KGHSH, LQKENI. The CDR3 totals 15 residues. CDR3 sequence (DNA): TGTGCCAGCTCACCACCTCCGACTAGGTCGAATGAGCAGTTCTTC. Its translation is CASSPPPTRSNEQFF.

This clone was detected once. One end of the junction fails to match germline, which may point to a read error. This rearrangement joins TRBV30 to TRBJ1-1; 7 nucleotides line up with TRBD1. The CDR3 length is 16 residues. Germline values: CDR1 GTSNPN, CDR2 SVGIG (reference sequence). CDR3 in amino acids: CAWQGGTRDSYTEAFF. CDR3 in DNA: TGTGCCTGGCAAGGAGGAACTCGGGACAGTTACACTGAAGCTTTTTTT.

The sample holds many counts of this clone. V usage is TRBV5-6 and J usage is TRBJ2-7; 7 bases line up with TRBD1. There are 18 residues in the CDR3. Germline assignment: CDR1 SGHDT and CDR2 YYEEEE. Germline trimming cut 4 bases from V and 2 bases from J; bases unmatched to any gene: 18. The CDR3 region has the DNA TGTGCCAGCAGCCCGACCCTTGGGATAGGACAGGCCCCCTACGAGCAGTACTTC. This codes for CASSPTLGIGQAPYEQYF.

This clone was seen just once. This chain links TRBV28 with TRBJ2-5, with D possibly being TRBD2 (6 bases). The CDR3 spans 17 residues. Deletions cut 3 bases from V and 2 bases from J, with 19 bases between. The germline gives CDR1 MDHEN, CDR2 SYDVKM. CDR3 sequence reads: CASSLAMDFLAQETQYF. In DNA, the CDR3 is TGTGCCAGCAGTTTGGCCATGGACTTTCTAGCGCAAGAGACCCAGTACTTC. Together with reference TRBV28 and TRBJ2-5, the CDR3 gives the full variable domain: DVKVTQSSRYLVKRTGEKVFLECVQDMDHENMFWYRQDPGLGLRLIYFSYDVKMKEKGDIPEGYSVSREKKERFSLILESASTNQTSMYLCASSLAMDFLAQETQYFGPGTRLLVL.

The CDR3 loop is CASSPGEDEKLFF. As DNA, the CDR3 is TGTGCCAGCTCACCCGGGGAGGATGAAAAACTGTTTTTT. The rearrangement uses TRBV18 and TRBJ1-4, with unresolved D. This CDR3 contains 13 residues. Trimming cost V 3 bases and J 6 bases, with 8 bases left between them. Germline CDR1 and CDR2: KGHSH and LQKENI.

In its sample, this clone is medium-sized. V and J are TRBV24-1 and TRBJ2-1, with 7 nucleotides matching TRBD2. CDR1 and CDR2 from the germline V gene are KGHDR and SFDVKD. V lost 4 bases, J lost 0 bases, and 5 bases stayed unmatched. The CDR3 covers 16 residues. The CDR3 is CATSEKGGGSYNEQFF. DNA of the CDR3: TGTGCCACCAGTGAAAAGGGCGGGGGCTCCTACAATGAGCAGTTCTTC.

The rearrangement links TRBV28 to TRBJ2-7; the D call may be TRBD1 or TRBD2 (5 bases each). The V gene's germline CDR1 is MDHEN and CDR2 SYDVKM. V gave up 5 bases and J gave up 3 bases, with 8 bases separating them. This CDR3 comprises 12 residues. The chain's CDR3 is CASSPGSYEQYF. Here the CDR3 DNA reads TGTGCCAGCAGTCCAGGGAGCTACGAGCAGTACTTC.

The V call is TRBV5-1, the J call TRBJ2-7; TRBD1 agrees at 7 bases. V gave up 4 bases and J gave up 1 base; unmatched junction bases: 5. This CDR3 is built from 14 residues. Per the germline V gene, CDR1 is SGHRS and CDR2 is YFSETQ. For the CDR3, the DNA is TGCGCCAGCAGCCACCCGGGACAGTCCTACGAGCAGTACTTC. This gives the protein CASSHPGQSYEQYF.

The table lists this clone with a few counts. The chain employs TRBV10-2 and TRBJ1-6; a weak D match, TRBD1 (5 bases). In germline, CDR1 is WSHSY, CDR2 SAAADI. The V gene lost 6 bases and the J gene lost 1 base, with 7 bases spanning the gap. The CDR3 is 14 residues long. The CDR3 DNA reads as TGCGCCAGCAGCAGGGTTTCCTATAATTCACCCCTCCACTTT. This translates into CASSRVSYNSPLHF.

By sample share, this clone is medium-sized. This chain links TRBV5-5 with TRBJ1-1, with D hard to call. This CDR3 contains 13 residues. The V end lost 0 bases, the J end lost 6 bases, and 9 bases lay between the germline ends. The germline CDR1 and CDR2 sequences are SGHKS and YYEKEE (reference sequence). Here the CDR3 DNA reads TGTGCCAGCAGCTTGGGGGTGGGCCCTGAAGCTTTCTTT. Residues: CASSLGVGPEAFF.

This clone has only a few counts. Being one base from a much bigger clone, this may be a read error. V and J are TRBV10-3 and TRBJ2-3; D ambiguous. CDR3 length: 13 residues. Looked up from germline, CDR1 is ENHRY and CDR2 is SYGVKD. Trimming pared 3 bases from V and 6 bases from J, leaving 10 bases between. CDR3 DNA sequence: TGTGCCATCAGTGATGAGGCCCTTGATACGCAGTATTTT. It is translated as CAISDEALDTQYF.

In this sample, this clone turned up many times. The CDR3 loop reads CASSAGRSSTDTQYF. The CDR3 DNA sequence: TGTGCCAGCAGCGCAGGGCGGAGTAGCACAGATACGCAGTATTTT. The genes are TRBV5-4 and TRBJ2-3; D may be TRBD1 (5 bases). CDR1 and CDR2 (germline): SGHNT, YYREEE (reference sequence). Between the trimmed V and J ends, which lost 4 bases and 0 bases, there was a span of 12 bases. The CDR3 runs to 15 residues.

This clone was counted many times. The chain has TRBV7-9 and TRBJ1-2; 9 positions agree with TRBD1. The germline V gene encodes CDR1 SEHNR and CDR2 FQNEAQ (reference sequence). V gave up 5 bases and J gave up 2 bases; unmatched junction bases: 6. This CDR3 contains 15 residues. This chain's CDR3 is CASSGYRGPNYGYTF. Written as DNA, the CDR3 is TGTGCCAGCAGCGGGTACAGGGGGCCGAACTATGGCTACACCTTC.